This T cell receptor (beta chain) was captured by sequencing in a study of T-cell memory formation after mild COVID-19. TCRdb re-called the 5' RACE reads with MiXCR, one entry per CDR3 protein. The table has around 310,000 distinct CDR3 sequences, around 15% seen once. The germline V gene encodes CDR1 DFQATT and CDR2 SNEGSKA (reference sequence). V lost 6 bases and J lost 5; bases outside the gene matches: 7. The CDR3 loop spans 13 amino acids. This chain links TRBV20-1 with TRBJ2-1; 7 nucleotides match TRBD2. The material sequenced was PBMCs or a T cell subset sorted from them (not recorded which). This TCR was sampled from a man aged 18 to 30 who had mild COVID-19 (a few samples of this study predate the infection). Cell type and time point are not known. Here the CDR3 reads CSALGGIHNEQFF. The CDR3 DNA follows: TGCAGTGCCTTGGGGGGGATCCACAATGAGCAGTTCTTC.